The present TCR beta chain was sequenced within a study of blood T cells in healthy people across ages. Each sample gave at least 6.5 million isolated PBMCs. A second PCR, run for 7 to 11 cycles, used a sample-barcoded 5' primer plus a J-beta primer mix. Researchers report that a template-switch adaptor with 12 random nucleotides tagged each cDNA molecule. TCRdb redid the calling of the 5' RACE reads with MiXCR, one entry per CDR3 protein. The top ten clones hold roughly 18% of a sample with about 570,000 distinct CDR3 sequences, 27% of them seen once. About this clonotype itself: The target antigen is unknown.

This CDR3 is built from 14 residues. CDR1 MNHEY and CDR2 SVGEGT come from the germline V gene. The ends lost 6 bases at V and 15 bases at J; junction bases unmatched: 11. Study findings and constraints: Shifts in expanded clonotypes may have been confounded by donor CMV status, which was unknown. The study could not conclusively compare naive and antigen-experienced cells, given its unsorted PBMCs.

V is TRBV6-2 or TRBV6-3 and J is TRBJ1-4; 12 bases match TRBD1. The sample comprised blood. This TCR derives from a woman in her 70s in good health. CDR3 DNA sequence: TGTGCCAGCAGCGTGCCGGGACAGGGGGCGGCGGTGTTTTTT. This gives the protein CASSVPGQGAAVFF.